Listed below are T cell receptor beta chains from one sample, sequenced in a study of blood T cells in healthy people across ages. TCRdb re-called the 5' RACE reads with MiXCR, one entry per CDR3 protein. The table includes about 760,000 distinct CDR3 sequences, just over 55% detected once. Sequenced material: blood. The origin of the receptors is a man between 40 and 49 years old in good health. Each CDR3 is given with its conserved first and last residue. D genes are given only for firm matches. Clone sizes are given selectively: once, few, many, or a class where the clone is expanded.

CDR3aa: CASRYRDNEQFF
CDR3nt: TGTGCCAGTAGATACAGGGACAATGAGCAGTTCTTC
v_gene: TRBV19
j_gene: TRBJ2-1
abundance: NA
d_gene: NA

CDR3aa: CASSVGVFSYEQYF
CDR3nt: TGTGCCAGCAGCGTAGGTGTATTCTCCTACGAGCAGTACTTC
v_gene: TRBV9
j_gene: TRBJ2-7
abundance: NA
d_gene: NA

CDR3aa: CASSLTKLNEQFF
CDR3nt: TGTGCCAGCAGCTTAACAAAGTTAAATGAGCAGTTCTTC
v_gene: TRBV7-3
j_gene: TRBJ2-1
abundance: NA
d_gene: NA

CDR3aa: CASSELVAGNEQFF
CDR3nt: TGTGCCAGCAGTGAACTGGTGGCCGGCAATGAGCAGTTCTTC
v_gene: TRBV6-1
j_gene: TRBJ2-1
abundance: NA
d_gene: NA

CDR3aa: CASGSSGNTIYF
CDR3nt: TGTGCCAGCGGTTCTTCTGGAAACACCATATATTTT
v_gene: TRBV9
j_gene: TRBJ1-3
abundance: many
d_gene: NA

CDR3aa: CASSGLPGRLSYEQYF
CDR3nt: TGCGCCAGCAGCGGTCTCCCCGGGAGACTATCCTACGAGCAGTACTTC
v_gene: TRBV5-1
j_gene: TRBJ2-7
abundance: NA
d_gene: NA

CDR3aa: CASSLEGTPTEAFF
CDR3nt: TGCGCCAGCAGCTTGGAGGGGACACCTACTGAAGCTTTCTTT
v_gene: TRBV5-1
j_gene: TRBJ1-1
abundance: NA
d_gene: NA

CDR3aa: CASSWRRDLGGTDTQYF
CDR3nt: TGTGCCAGCAGCTGGAGGAGGGACCTGGGGGGCACAGATACGCAGTATTTT
v_gene: TRBV6-6
j_gene: TRBJ2-3
abundance: NA
d_gene: NA

CDR3aa: CSAGRVSGDERYF
CDR3nt: TGCAGTGCGGGTAGGGTGTCAGGGGATGAGCGGTACTTC
v_gene: TRBV20-1
j_gene: TRBJ2-5
abundance: NA
d_gene: NA

CDR3aa: CASSLGAGNTGELFF
CDR3nt: TGTGCTAGCAGCTTAGGGGCAGGGAACACCGGGGAGCTGTTTTTT
v_gene: TRBV7-7
j_gene: TRBJ2-2
abundance: few
d_gene: NA

CDR3aa: CASSQNVRGSGANVLTF
CDR3nt: TGTGCCAGCAGCCAAAACGTCAGGGGATCTGGGGCCAACGTCCTGACTTTC
v_gene: TRBV7-2
j_gene: TRBJ2-6
abundance: few
d_gene: NA

CDR3aa: CSVEEGGEQYF
CDR3nt: TGCAGCGTTGAAGAGGGTGGCGAGCAGTACTTC
v_gene: TRBV29-1
j_gene: TRBJ2-7
abundance: few
d_gene: NA

CDR3aa: CASSQTRVGYGYTF
CDR3nt: TGTGCCAGCAGCCAGACAAGGGTGGGCTATGGCTACACCTTC
v_gene: TRBV3-1
j_gene: TRBJ1-2
abundance: NA
d_gene: NA

CDR3aa: CSANDRAGETQYF
CDR3nt: TGCAGTGCTAACGACAGGGCCGGAGAGACCCAGTACTTC
v_gene: TRBV20-1
j_gene: TRBJ2-5
abundance: NA
d_gene: TRBD1